This T cell receptor (beta chain) appears in the sequencing data of a study of blood T cell repertoires in COVID-19. Study-wide context: COVID-19 samples from acute and convalescent phases originated in the United States, Italy and Spain.

Profiled with immunoSEQ multiplex PCR; TCRdb holds only in-frame clones, not every one. The sample carries roughly 250,000 clones, approximately 90% recorded once. CDR3 size: 13 residues. Germline V gene sequence: CDR1 LNHDA, CDR2 SQIVND (reference sequence). With 7 bases clipped from V and 3 bases from J, the junction kept 4 bases outside the gene matches. The chain joins TRBV19 to TRBJ2-7; 9 bases match TRBD2. The clonotype originates from a man under 40 with acute or convalescent COVID-19. The sample was peripheral blood. The CDR3 protein is CASTASGDYEQYF. The CDR3 region has the DNA TGTGCCAGTACGGCTAGCGGGGACTACGAGCAGTACTTC.